Listed below are T cell receptor beta chains from one sample, sequenced in a study of neurological immune-mediated disorders. MiXCR was run by TCRdb on the 5' RACE reads, yielding one entry per CDR3 protein. Here the sample spans about 55,000 distinct CDR3 sequences, around 4.2% being singletons. The specimen sequenced was PBMCs. The receptors derive from a man aged 50-60 years with multiple sclerosis. CDR3s include the opening cysteine and the closing phenylalanine or tryptophan. The order of the fields is J gene, D gene, clone size, V gene, CDR3 DNA, CDR3 protein. The D gene is left open where the match is weak. For some rows the clone size is stated as once, few or many, or as a class when expanded; others skip it.

j_gene: TRBJ2-2; d_gene: TRBD1; abundance: many; v_gene: TRBV20-1; CDR3nt: TGCAGTGCCCGAGGACAGGGGAACACCGGGGAGCTGTTTTTT; CDR3aa: CSARGQGNTGELFF
j_gene: TRBJ1-2; d_gene: TRBD1; abundance: many; v_gene: TRBV5-6; CDR3nt: TGTGCCAGCAGCGCGACAGGGAATGGCTACACCTTC; CDR3aa: CASSATGNGYTF
j_gene: TRBJ2-2; d_gene: NA; abundance: many; v_gene: TRBV10-3; CDR3nt: TGTGCCACCCGAGCGGAACCGAACACCGGGGAGCTGTTTTTT; CDR3aa: CATRAEPNTGELFF
j_gene: TRBJ2-3; d_gene: NA; abundance: many; v_gene: TRBV5-5; CDR3nt: TGTGCCAGCAGTAATGCTCTTGGAGATACGCAGTATTTT; CDR3aa: CASSNALGDTQYF
j_gene: TRBJ2-4; d_gene: TRBD2; abundance: NA; v_gene: TRBV25-1; CDR3nt: TGTGCCAGCAGTGATAGCGGGGGAACAGAAGACATTCAGTACTTC; CDR3aa: CASSDSGGTEDIQYF
j_gene: TRBJ2-7; d_gene: NA; abundance: many; v_gene: TRBV4-1; CDR3nt: TGCGCCAGCAGCCTAGACAGAGTAGACTACGAGCAGTACTTC; CDR3aa: CASSLDRVDYEQYF
j_gene: TRBJ1-2; d_gene: NA; abundance: many; v_gene: TRBV7-2; CDR3nt: TGTGCCAGCAGCCAAGGACAGCCATATGGCTACACCTTC; CDR3aa: CASSQGQPYGYTF
j_gene: TRBJ2-5; d_gene: TRBD2; abundance: many; v_gene: TRBV5-1; CDR3nt: TGCGCCAGCAGCTTCGGGACTAGCGGACCACAAGAGACCCAGTACTTC; CDR3aa: CASSFGTSGPQETQYF
j_gene: TRBJ2-3; d_gene: NA; abundance: many; v_gene: TRBV25-1; CDR3nt: TGTGCCAGCAGTGAATCCCGTGGAGATACGCAGTATTTT; CDR3aa: CASSESRGDTQYF
j_gene: TRBJ2-5; d_gene: NA; abundance: few; v_gene: TRBV7-2; CDR3nt: TGTGCCAGCAGCCAAAGAAAAGGGGCTGGGGCGGGTACCCAGTACTTC; CDR3aa: CASSQRKGAGAGTQYF
j_gene: TRBJ2-1; d_gene: NA; abundance: NA; v_gene: TRBV20-1; CDR3nt: TGCAGTGCTAGAGTGCTGGCCTCTTACAATGAGCAGTTCTTC; CDR3aa: CSARVLASYNEQFF
j_gene: TRBJ1-3; d_gene: NA; abundance: many; v_gene: TRBV16; CDR3nt: TGTGCCAGCAGCCAAGCGCAGGGAAGGCCTGGAAACACCATATATTTT; CDR3aa: CASSQAQGRPGNTIYF
j_gene: TRBJ2-1; d_gene: NA; abundance: NA; v_gene: TRBV29-1; CDR3nt: TGCAGCGTGGAGCGGGTTTCATCCTACAATGAGCAGTTCTTC; CDR3aa: CSVERVSSYNEQFF
j_gene: TRBJ2-5; d_gene: TRBD1; abundance: many; v_gene: TRBV20-1; CDR3nt: TGCAGTGCCCCCAACAGGGGGCGGGATGAGACCCAGTACTTC; CDR3aa: CSAPNRGRDETQYF
j_gene: TRBJ2-7; d_gene: NA; abundance: many; v_gene: TRBV6-1; CDR3nt: TGTGCCAGCAGTGAAACGGACAGAACCTACGAGCAGTACTTC; CDR3aa: CASSETDRTYEQYF
j_gene: TRBJ2-1; d_gene: NA; abundance: many; v_gene: TRBV6-5; CDR3nt: TGTGCCAGCAGTCCGGGTGGCGGCGTGGTTGGGCAGTTCTTC; CDR3aa: CASSPGGGVVGQFF
j_gene: TRBJ2-5; d_gene: TRBD1; abundance: NA; v_gene: TRBV7-3; CDR3nt: TGTGCCAGCAGCTTAAAGACAGGGGAAGAGACCCAGTACTTC; CDR3aa: CASSLKTGEETQYF
j_gene: TRBJ1-1; d_gene: TRBD1; abundance: many; v_gene: TRBV12-3/TRBV12-4; CDR3nt: TGTGCCAGCAGTTTAGCGGACAGGCCAACAGGGGATACTGAAGCTTTCTTT; CDR3aa: CASSLADRPTGDTEAFF
j_gene: TRBJ1-3; d_gene: NA; abundance: many; v_gene: TRBV27; CDR3nt: TGTGCCAGCAGTTTAGACTATGGAAACACCATATATTTT; CDR3aa: CASSLDYGNTIYF
j_gene: TRBJ2-7; d_gene: NA; abundance: NA; v_gene: TRBV27; CDR3nt: TGTGCCAGCAGTCTTCTACCTGCCTACGAGCAGTACTTC; CDR3aa: CASSLLPAYEQYF
j_gene: TRBJ2-1; d_gene: TRBD1; abundance: NA; v_gene: TRBV29-1; CDR3nt: TGCAGCGTAGGTAAACAGGGGGACAATGAGCAGTTCTTC; CDR3aa: CSVGKQGDNEQFF
j_gene: TRBJ1-5; d_gene: NA; abundance: few; v_gene: TRBV5-5; CDR3nt: TGTGCCAGCAGCTCACAGGGAGGCAGCAATCAGCCCCAGCATTTT; CDR3aa: CASSSQGGSNQPQHF
j_gene: TRBJ2-7; d_gene: TRBD2; abundance: NA; v_gene: TRBV7-9; CDR3nt: TGTGCCAGCAGCTCCCCTCAGGTAGCGGGAGGTTACGAGCAGTACTTC; CDR3aa: CASSSPQVAGGYEQYF
j_gene: TRBJ2-2; d_gene: NA; abundance: many; v_gene: TRBV10-3; CDR3nt: TGTGCCATCAGTGATGAGGGTTTCACAAACACCGGGGAGCTGTTTTTT; CDR3aa: CAISDEGFTNTGELFF
j_gene: TRBJ2-1; d_gene: TRBD1; abundance: many; v_gene: TRBV10-3; CDR3nt: TGTGCCACCCGTACCGGGACAGGGTTCCACAATGAGCAGTTCTTC; CDR3aa: CATRTGTGFHNEQFF
j_gene: TRBJ2-1; d_gene: TRBD2; abundance: many; v_gene: TRBV5-1; CDR3nt: TGCGCCAGCAGCTTAGATCCAGGTCGGGAGGATGAGCAGTTCTTC; CDR3aa: CASSLDPGREDEQFF
j_gene: TRBJ2-5; d_gene: TRBD2; abundance: few; v_gene: TRBV5-6; CDR3nt: TGTGCCAGCAGCTTTAGCGGGAATAAAGAGACCCAGTACTTC; CDR3aa: CASSFSGNKETQYF
j_gene: TRBJ2-6; d_gene: TRBD1; abundance: many; v_gene: TRBV12-3/TRBV12-4; CDR3nt: TGTGCCAGCAGTTCCGGGACAGGGGCCTCTGGGGCCAACGTCCTGACTTTC; CDR3aa: CASSSGTGASGANVLTF
j_gene: TRBJ2-3; d_gene: TRBD2; abundance: many; v_gene: TRBV3-1; CDR3nt: TGTGCCAGCAGCCTCGGGCTAGCGGGGGGTCATACGCAGTATTTT; CDR3aa: CASSLGLAGGHTQYF
j_gene: TRBJ2-2; d_gene: NA; abundance: many; v_gene: TRBV15; CDR3nt: TGTGCCACCAGCCGAGCGGCCGGGGAGCTGTTTTTT; CDR3aa: CATSRAAGELFF
j_gene: TRBJ2-2; d_gene: NA; abundance: NA; v_gene: TRBV5-1; CDR3nt: TGCGCCAGCAGCTTGATCCCCGGGGAGAACACCGGGGAGCTGTTTTTT; CDR3aa: CASSLIPGENTGELFF
j_gene: TRBJ2-7; d_gene: TRBD2; abundance: medium-sized; v_gene: TRBV10-3; CDR3nt: TGTGCCATCCTAGCGGGAGTGTCCTACGAGCAGTACTTC; CDR3aa: CAILAGVSYEQYF
j_gene: TRBJ2-5; d_gene: NA; abundance: many; v_gene: TRBV7-8; CDR3nt: TGTGCCAGCAGCTGGAAGCCAGGAGCGGGTCGAGGGGTAGAGACCCAGTACTTC; CDR3aa: CASSWKPGAGRGVETQYF
j_gene: TRBJ1-2; d_gene: TRBD1; abundance: many; v_gene: TRBV6-5; CDR3nt: TGTGCCACCTGGGACAGGGCGAGGGGAGTCACCTTC; CDR3aa: CATWDRARGVTF
j_gene: TRBJ2-7; d_gene: NA; abundance: many; v_gene: TRBV24-1; CDR3nt: TGTGCCACCAGTGATTCCGGACTCTCCTACGAGCAGTACTTC; CDR3aa: CATSDSGLSYEQYF
j_gene: TRBJ2-2; d_gene: TRBD1; abundance: many; v_gene: TRBV19; CDR3nt: TGTGCCAGTAGTATGCAGGGGGCGGGCACCGGGGAGCTGTTTTTT; CDR3aa: CASSMQGAGTGELFF
j_gene: TRBJ2-1; d_gene: NA; abundance: many; v_gene: TRBV12-3/TRBV12-4; CDR3nt: TGTGCCAGCAGCCAGACTAGTATCTTGGACAATGAGCAGTTCTTC; CDR3aa: CASSQTSILDNEQFF
j_gene: TRBJ1-1; d_gene: NA; abundance: many; v_gene: TRBV5-1; CDR3nt: TGCGCCAGCAGCGCGTTTCTTGGACAGCCTCCGAAAGTTATGGGGATGAACACTGAAGCTTTCTTT; CDR3aa: CASSAFLGQPPKVMGMNTEAFF
j_gene: TRBJ2-7; d_gene: TRBD1; abundance: many; v_gene: TRBV5-1; CDR3nt: TGCGCCAGCAGCTTAGGACAGGGGACCAACGAGCAGTACTTC; CDR3aa: CASSLGQGTNEQYF
j_gene: TRBJ2-7; d_gene: TRBD2; abundance: many; v_gene: TRBV20-1; CDR3nt: TGCAGTGCTAAACGTTCTAGCGGGACCTACGAGCAGTACTTC; CDR3aa: CSAKRSSGTYEQYF
j_gene: TRBJ2-7; d_gene: NA; abundance: many; v_gene: TRBV29-1; CDR3nt: TGCAGCGTTAGGGAAGTCGGTTACGAGCAGTACTTC; CDR3aa: CSVREVGYEQYF
j_gene: TRBJ1-1; d_gene: TRBD1; abundance: many; v_gene: TRBV7-9; CDR3nt: TGTGCCAGCAGCTTGGGACAGGGGGCACGGGACACTGAAGCTTTCTTT; CDR3aa: CASSLGQGARDTEAFF
j_gene: TRBJ2-7; d_gene: TRBD2; abundance: many; v_gene: TRBV5-1; CDR3nt: TGCGCCAGCACCCCGGGGGGGAGCTCCTACGAGCAGTACTTC; CDR3aa: CASTPGGSSYEQYF
j_gene: TRBJ1-1; d_gene: TRBD1; abundance: NA; v_gene: TRBV7-3; CDR3nt: TGTGCCAGCAGCCCCCAGGGGGGCACTGAAGCTTTCTTT; CDR3aa: CASSPQGGTEAFF
j_gene: TRBJ2-5; d_gene: TRBD1; abundance: many; v_gene: TRBV7-2; CDR3nt: TGTGCCAGCAGCTTCGTCCGGGACAGGGGCATACGTGGGACCCAGTACTTC; CDR3aa: CASSFVRDRGIRGTQYF
j_gene: TRBJ2-1; d_gene: NA; abundance: many; v_gene: TRBV5-6; CDR3nt: TGTGCCAGCAGCTCGCGTGACAGGGAGCAGTTCTTC; CDR3aa: CASSSRDREQFF
j_gene: TRBJ2-1; d_gene: NA; abundance: many; v_gene: TRBV7-2; CDR3nt: TGTGCCAGCAGCCCGCCACGGGGAAGCTCCTACAATGAGCAGTTCTTC; CDR3aa: CASSPPRGSSYNEQFF
j_gene: TRBJ2-7; d_gene: TRBD2; abundance: NA; v_gene: TRBV5-8; CDR3nt: TGTGCCAGCAGCCAAATAGCGGGAGATCGGTACTTC; CDR3aa: CASSQIAGDRYF
j_gene: TRBJ1-3; d_gene: NA; abundance: many; v_gene: TRBV20-1; CDR3nt: TGCAGTGCTAGAGCTAGCTCTGGAAACACCATATATTTT; CDR3aa: CSARASSGNTIYF
j_gene: TRBJ2-5; d_gene: TRBD1; abundance: many; v_gene: TRBV20-1; CDR3nt: TGCAGTGCTATTCCCGAAAGGGACAGCCAAGAGACCCAGTACTTC; CDR3aa: CSAIPERDSQETQYF